Below are 30 T cell receptor beta chains sequenced from a single sample in a study of blood T cell repertoires in COVID-19. Profiled with immunoSEQ multiplex PCR; TCRdb holds only in-frame clones, not every one. The sample comprises around 100,000 clones, under 90% of which are singletons, and roughly 13% rests with the top ten. Sequencing was carried out using peripheral blood. Receptors were obtained from a human donor in a cohort sampled during active COVID-19.

In this sample, this clone turned up a few times. The chain couples TRBV5-4 to TRBJ1-2; 8 bases line up with TRBD1. V shed 4 bases, J shed 7 bases, and the junction held 12 bases outside the gene matches. The length of the CDR3 is 15 residues. In germline, CDR1 is SGHNT, CDR2 YYREEE (reference sequence). In nucleotides, the CDR3 is TGTGCCAGCAGCCACAGGACAGGGAATACGGCTGGCTACACCTTC. It is translated as CASSHRTGNTAGYTF.

The chain carries TRBV18 and TRBJ1-2; D is uncertain. V dropped 0 bases and J dropped 5 bases, with 13 bases sitting between them. The CDR3 runs 15 residues. Per the germline V gene, CDR1 is KGHSH and CDR2 is LQKENI. The CDR3 here is CASSPPSQAEYGYTF. Here the CDR3 DNA reads TGTGCCAGCTCACCACCTAGTCAGGCAGAGTATGGCTACACCTTC.

This rearrangement joins TRBV3-1 (or the pseudogene TRBV3-2) to TRBJ2-7; 8 bases fit TRBD2. The CDR3 covers 13 residues. Unmatched junction bases numbered 6, after V lost 6 bases and J lost 5 bases. The V gene's germline CDR1 is LGHDT and CDR2 YNNKEL (reference sequence). The CDR3 loop reads CASSRLAINEQYF. The CDR3 bases are TGTGCCAGCAGTCGACTAGCGATCAACGAGCAGTACTTC.

The chain recombines TRBV29-1 with TRBJ2-3, with TRBD2 matching over 8 bases. The CDR3 contains 15 residues. Per germline, CDR1 SQVTM and CDR2 ANQGSEA. V was clipped by 6 bases and J by 4 bases; unmatched bases: 12. CDR3 residues: CSVAIRGSGADTQYF. The CDR3 DNA reads as TGCAGCGTCGCCATCCGGGGTAGCGGGGCAGATACGCAGTATTTT.

This clone was counted only a few times. The V call is TRBV10-1, the J call TRBJ2-7; TRBD2 matches 8 bases. Germline CDR1 WNHNN, CDR2 SYGVQD (reference sequence). The V gene end was trimmed by 6 bases and the J gene end by 0 bases; junction bases not matched to a gene: 4. This CDR3 has 14 amino acids. In nucleotides, the CDR3 is TGCGCCAGCAGCCATAGCGGGAACTCCTACGAGCAGTACTTC. It codes for CASSHSGNSYEQYF.

The chain carries TRBV19 and TRBJ1-1; perhaps TRBD1 as D (5 bases). Trimming took off 5 bases at V and 8 bases at J, with 24 bases between the two ends. The germline V gene encodes CDR1 LNHDA and CDR2 SQIVND (reference sequence). The CDR3 length is 16 residues. The CDR3 bases are TGTGCCAGTAGTCGAACGGCCTCGGGGGAGAACGGAGAAGCTTTCTTT. It is translated as CASSRTASGENGEAFF.

The V and J genes are TRBV19 and TRBJ2-1; no firm D call. Trimming pared 2 bases from V and 6 bases from J, leaving 8 bases between. Looked up from germline, CDR1 is LNHDA and CDR2 is SQIVND (reference sequence). The CDR3 runs 13 residues. In DNA, the CDR3 is TGTGCCAGTAGTATAATCCTGAGCAATGAGCAGTTCTTC. Residues: CASSIILSNEQFF.

The V call is TRBV3-1 (or the pseudogene TRBV3-2), the J call TRBJ1-2, with D uncertain. The CDR3 is 13 amino acids. Trimming took off 4 bases at V and 8 bases at J, with 14 bases between the two ends. The V gene's germline CDR1 is LGHDT and CDR2 YNNKEL (reference sequence). CDR3 region: CASSLVLGGGYTF. CDR3 sequence (DNA): TGTGCCAGCAGCCTTGTCCTGGGAGGGGGCTACACCTTC.

The rearrangement uses TRBV27 and TRBJ2-1; TRBD2 matches 10 bases. The CDR3 covers 19 residues. V lost 1 base, J lost 3 bases, and 12 bases stayed unmatched. CDR1 is MNHEY and CDR2 is SMNVEV in the germline V gene (reference sequence). CDR3 sequence reads: CASSLFGWVAGGLYNEQFF. The CDR3 bases are TGTGCCAGCAGTTTATTCGGGTGGGTAGCGGGGGGACTCTACAATGAGCAGTTCTTC.

This chain uses TRBV7-2 with TRBJ2-3; D ambiguous. The CDR3 runs to 14 residues. Deletions cut 1 base from V and 3 bases from J, with 8 bases between. CDR1 is SGHTA and CDR2 is FQGNSA in the germline V gene. The CDR3 nucleotides are TGTGCCAGCAGCTTAGAGTTGAGAACAGATACGCAGTATTTT. Protein: CASSLELRTDTQYF.

The chain employs TRBV9 and TRBJ2-2; D remains unclear. Germline lookup yields CDR1 SGDLS and CDR2 YYNGEE. The CDR3 is 13 amino acids. Deletions cut 0 bases from V and 6 bases from J, with 6 bases between. The CDR3 nucleotides are TGTGCCAGCAGCGTAGACTACCCCGGGGAGCTGTTTTTT. The encoded protein is CASSVDYPGELFF.

The chain has TRBV15 and TRBJ1-1; D is ambiguous. V was cut by 4 bases and J by 8 bases, with 23 bases left in between. CDR1 and CDR2 (germline): LNHNV, YYDKDF (reference sequence). The length of the CDR3 is 16 residues. This CDR3 reads CATSKSLFGGSPEAFF. Written as DNA, the CDR3 is TGTGCCACCAGCAAATCCCTCTTCGGCGGCTCGCCGGAAGCTTTCTTT.

The chain employs TRBV10-3 and TRBJ2-7; tentatively, D is TRBD1 (5 bases). The germline V gene encodes CDR1 ENHRY and CDR2 SYGVKD. The CDR3 spans 13 residues. The V end was cut by 10 bases, the J end by 0 bases, with 13 bases between. Here the CDR3 reads CATLDRISYEQYF. The CDR3 bases are TGTGCCACCCTAGACAGAATCTCCTACGAGCAGTACTTC.

This clone occurred once. CDR3: CASSPRDRGLGADTQYF. The CDR3 nucleotides read TGTGCCAGCAGCCCCCGGGACAGGGGGCTCGGGGCAGATACGCAGTATTTT. The chain uses TRBV3-1 (or the pseudogene TRBV3-2) and TRBJ2-3; 12 bases map to TRBD1. V lost 4 bases, J lost 4 bases, and 9 bases stayed unmatched. Germline-derived CDR1 and CDR2 are LGHDT and YNNKEL (reference sequence). The CDR3 sequence is 17 residues long.

V usage is TRBV6-6 and J usage is TRBJ2-7; 10 nucleotides match TRBD2. Germline CDR1 reads MNHNY; CDR2 reads SVGAGI (reference sequence). The V gene end was trimmed by 11 bases and the J gene end by 6 bases; junction bases not matched to a gene: 10. CDR3 size: 13 residues. The CDR3 DNA reads as TGTGCCGGGGGGGAGGGACTAGCGACCGAGCAGTACTTC. This codes for CAGGEGLATEQYF.

The chain combines TRBV29-1 with TRBJ2-1; no reliable D call. The CDR3 loop spans 12 amino acids. Trimming removed 0 bases from V and 7 bases from J, with 7 bases in between. Germline V gene lookup returns CDR1 SQVTM and CDR2 ANQGSEA. The CDR3 bases are TGCAGCGTTGAAGACCCCGGGAATGAGCAGTTCTTC. Encoded protein: CSVEDPGNEQFF.

The V call is TRBV11-2, the J call TRBJ2-2, with 8 bases aligning to TRBD2. This CDR3 is 15 amino acids long. CDR1 and CDR2 from the germline V gene are SGHAT and FQNNGV. J lost 7 bases, V lost 8 bases, and 12 bases had no gene match. The CDR3 sequence: CASSQVGRALGELFF. The CDR3 DNA reads as TGTGCCAGCTCCCAAGTCGGGAGGGCCCTCGGGGAGCTGTTTTTT.

The chain employs TRBV7-2 and TRBJ1-2; weak D call: TRBD1 (5 bases). This CDR3 region has 14 residues. Germline V CDR1 and CDR2: SGHTA, FQGNSA. Trimming pared 4 bases from V and 5 bases from J, leaving 14 bases between. CDR3 coding DNA: TGTGCCAGCAGCTATAACTGGGGGGAATATGGCTACACCTTC. It codes for CASSYNWGEYGYTF.

The chain has TRBV5-8 and TRBJ2-5, with 8 nucleotides matching TRBD1. With V trimmed by 3 bases and J by 6 bases, 4 bases remained unmatched. The CDR3 spans 13 residues. CDR1 is SGHTS and CDR2 is YDEGEE in the germline V gene. For the CDR3, the DNA is TGTGCCAGCAGCTACGGACAGGGAAAGACCCAGTACTTC. Translated, it gives CASSYGQGKTQYF.

CDR3 amino acids: CASSPTRQGPQHF. In DNA, the CDR3 is TGTGCCAGCAGTCCTACCAGACAGGGGCCCCAGCATTTT. The chain links TRBV12-3 or TRBV12-4 to TRBJ1-5; 7 bases are shared with TRBD1. This CDR3 contains 13 residues. V lost 5 bases to trimming and J lost 9 bases; unmatched junction nucleotides: 7.

The genes are TRBV2 and TRBJ2-6, with D tentatively TRBD2 (5 bases). This CDR3 contains 16 residues. The germline V and J ends were trimmed by 4 bases and 2 bases, with 12 bases remaining between them. Germline V CDR1 and CDR2: SNHLY, FYNNEI. CDR3 region: CASSVVGAAGANVLTF. The CDR3 DNA follows: TGTGCCAGCAGTGTAGTAGGAGCGGCTGGGGCCAACGTCCTGACTTTC.

CDR3 bases: TGTGCCAGCAGCCAAGATAAGTTACTAGCGGGGGGGCAGTTCTTC. It is translated as CASSQDKLLAGGQFF. This chain joins TRBV3-1 (or the pseudogene TRBV3-2) and TRBJ2-1; 12 nucleotides line up with TRBD2. The germline V gene encodes CDR1 LGHDT and CDR2 YNNKEL (reference sequence). The V and J ends lost 0 bases and 12 bases, in that order; junction bases with no gene match: 6. The CDR3 covers 15 residues.

This clone has a handful of counts. The V and J genes are TRBV7-9 and TRBJ1-5; 7 bases are shared with TRBD1. V lost 5 bases and J lost 3; bases outside the gene matches: 4. This CDR3 has 14 amino acids. Looked up from germline, CDR1 is SEHNR and CDR2 is FQNEAQ (reference sequence). The CDR3, as DNA: TGTGCCAGCAGCGTAGGGACAGACAATCAGCCCCAGCATTTT. Its translation: CASSVGTDNQPQHF.

The gene calls are TRBV7-6 and TRBJ1-2; 11 bases are a match to TRBD1. V was pared by 7 bases and J by 2 bases, with 6 bases of the junction left unmatched. Per germline, CDR1 SGHVS and CDR2 FNYEAQ. The CDR3 length is 15 residues. CDR3 sequence: CASTGGTGGNYGYTF. The CDR3 DNA follows: TGTGCCAGCACCGGGGGGACAGGGGGAAACTATGGCTACACCTTC.

V and J are TRBV5-6 and TRBJ2-7; TRBD1 might be the D (6 bases). Trimming removed 2 bases at V and 3 bases at J, with 12 bases between. This CDR3 comprises 14 residues. Germline V lookup: CDR1 SGHDT, CDR2 YYEEEE. CDR3 protein: CASSFGLGGYEQYF. The DNA of the CDR3 is TGTGCCAGCAGCTTCGGGTTAGGGGGCTACGAGCAGTACTTC.

The rearrangement joins TRBV7-8 to TRBJ2-1, with D possibly TRBD1 on 5 matching bases. The V gene's germline CDR1 is SGHVS and CDR2 FQNEAQ. This CDR3 contains 16 residues. Trimming removed 1 base at V and 14 bases at J, with 24 bases between. The CDR3 region has the DNA TGTGCCAGCAGCTTAGGCGGCAGGGTGGGCGGACGAAAGGAGTTCTTC. Translating gives CASSLGGRVGGRKEFF.

This chain links TRBV4-1 with TRBJ2-3, with TRBD2 identical over 9 bases. V lost 4 bases to trimming and J lost 1 base; unmatched junction nucleotides: 15. The CDR3 runs to 19 residues. Germline V gene lookup returns CDR1 MGHRA and CDR2 YSYEKL. For the CDR3, the DNA is TGCGCCAGCAGCCGGGCGACTAGCGGCCAGGGGGTCGGCACAGATACGCAGTATTTT. Translation gives CASSRATSGQGVGTDTQYF.

This chain connects TRBV27 to TRBJ1-5; 11 nucleotides align to TRBD1. V lost 6 bases and J lost 6; bases outside the gene matches: 7. The CDR3 length is 15 residues. Germline values: CDR1 MNHEY, CDR2 SMNVEV (reference sequence). The CDR3 DNA reads TGTGCCAGCAGAAGGGACAGGGGGGAGGGTCAGCCCCAGCATTTT. It yields the protein CASRRDRGEGQPQHF.

This chain links TRBV4-1 with TRBJ2-7, with TRBD2 identical over 11 bases. This CDR3 is built from 16 residues. Per the germline V gene, CDR1 is MGHRA and CDR2 is YSYEKL. The junction had 5 bases not matched to a gene; V was cut back by 0 bases and J by 4 bases. DNA for the CDR3: TGCGCCAGCAGCCAAGATATCCTAGCGGGAGGATACGAGCAGTACTTC. It codes for CASSQDILAGGYEQYF.

The genes are TRBV5-6 and TRBJ2-1; TRBD2 agrees at 14 bases. This CDR3 comprises 15 residues. Trimming took 3 bases from V and 7 from J; bases not matched to a gene: 3. Germline loops: CDR1 SGHDT, CDR2 YYEEEE. The CDR3 sequence: CASSSGLAGVNEQFF. As DNA, the CDR3 is TGTGCCAGCAGCTCGGGACTAGCGGGAGTTAATGAGCAGTTCTTC. Full variable domain (remainder filled in from reference TRBV5-6 and TRBJ2-1): DAGVTQSPTHLIKTRGQQVTLRCSPKSGHDTVSWYQQALGQGPQFIFQYYEEEERQRGNFPDRFSGHQFPNYSSELNVNALLLGDSALYLCASSSGLAGVNEQFFGPGTRLTVL.